The 32 T cell receptor beta chains reported below all come from one sample, sequenced in a study of neurological immune-mediated disorders (dated 2019 in TCRdb). Library preparation was by 5' RACE. TCRdb shows the sequencer as Illumina HiSeq 2500. Starting from the raw public reads, TCRdb applied fastp trimming at Q25, assembled clones with MiXCR and retained in-frame beta chains. Rows matching on CDR3 protein sequence are summarized as one entry with the most common DNA and genes. For this sample the table gives 15,000 to 20,000 distinct CDR3 sequences, of which roughly a tenth were detected only once. The leading ten clones occupy less than 30% of the sample. Material: CD8+ T cells from blood. The source is a woman in her forties or fifties in good health.

This clonotype has ten or more counts. The CDR3 DNA reads TGCGCCAGCAGCTTGGCTGTGACCACGGAGGGCGGGGAGCTGTTTTTT. It translates to CASSLAVTTEGGELFF. The chain couples TRBV5-1 to TRBJ2-2; weak D call: TRBD2 (6 bases). CDR1 SGHRS and CDR2 YFSETQ come from the germline V gene. The CDR3 runs to 16 residues. Trimming took off 0 bases at V and 7 bases at J, with 16 bases between the two ends.

This clonotype was seen repeatedly, ten times or more. V gene TRBV7-2 combines with J gene TRBJ2-3, with a tentative D call TRBD1 (5 bases). Germline CDR1 SGHTA, CDR2 FQGNSA. The CDR3 covers 15 residues. V was clipped by 1 base and J by 2 bases, with 10 bases between them. CDR3 sequence (DNA): TGTGCCAGCAGCTTAGTGGTAGGGGTCACAGATACGCAGTATTTT. This codes for CASSLVVGVTDTQYF.

This clonotype was observed many times. The V and J genes are TRBV9 and TRBJ2-4; 8 nucleotides align to TRBD1. The CDR3 totals 14 residues. V trimming: 0 bases; J trimming: 8 bases; junction bases outside the gene matches: 4. Looked up from germline, CDR1 is SGDLS and CDR2 is YYNGEE. For the CDR3, the DNA is TGTGCCAGCAGCGTAGCTACAGGGGGTGACATTCAGTACTTC. Its translation: CASSVATGGDIQYF. Supplemented by reference TRBV9 and TRBJ2-4, the full variable domain reads DSGVTQTPKHLITATGQRVTLRCSPRSGDLSVYWYQQSLDQGLQFLIQYYNGEERAKGNILERFSAQQFPDLHSELNLSSLELGDSALYFCASSVATGGDIQYFGAGTRLSVL.

This clonotype was counted many times. The CDR3 sequence: CASSLDPGSPYEQYF. The CDR3 DNA reads TGCGCCAGCAGCTTGGATCCGGGGTCACCCTACGAGCAGTACTTC. The chain links TRBV5-1 to TRBJ2-7, with D maybe TRBD2 (5 bases). The CDR3 contains 15 residues. Germline-derived CDR1 and CDR2 are SGHRS and YFSETQ. V lost 0 bases, J lost 2 bases, and 12 bases lay in between. Supplemented by reference TRBV5-1 and TRBJ2-7, the full variable domain reads KAGVTQTPRYLIKTRGQQVTLSCSPISGHRSVSWYQQTPGQGLQFLFEYFSETQRNKGNFPGRFSGRQFSNSRSEMNVSTLELGDSALYLCASSLDPGSPYEQYFGPGTRLTVT.

This clonotype was observed a few times. This chain uses TRBV5-1 with TRBJ2-5, with D possibly being TRBD2 (5 bases). Germline values: CDR1 SGHRS, CDR2 YFSETQ. Trimming took 0 bases from V and 2 from J, leaving 11 bases between them. The CDR3 contains 15 residues. CDR3 coding DNA: TGCGCCAGCAGCTTGGCGGTCCGGGAACAAGAGACCCAGTACTTC. Translating gives CASSLAVREQETQYF.

This clonotype was detected ten times or more. The DNA for the CDR3 is TGCGCCAGCAGCTTGGCCAGGACTCACACAGATACGCAGTATTTT. Translating gives CASSLARTHTDTQYF. This chain uses TRBV5-1 with TRBJ2-3, with D possibly matching TRBD2 (5 bases). Germline V gene data show CDR1 as SGHRS and CDR2 as YFSETQ. CDR3 size: 15 residues. V was cut by 0 bases and J by 2 bases, with 10 bases left in between.

The CDR3 loop is CASSSNRGNTGELFF. The CDR3 DNA reads TGCGCCAGCAGCTCGAACAGGGGGAACACCGGGGAGCTGTTTTTT. V is TRBV5-1 and J is TRBJ2-2, with TRBD1 matching 7 bases. This CDR3 contains 15 residues. The V gene end was trimmed by 3 bases and the J gene end by 1 base; junction bases not matched to a gene: 3. Germline assignment: CDR1 SGHRS and CDR2 YFSETQ.

This clonotype was detected many times. The chain's CDR3 is CASRGENTGELFF. In nucleotides, the CDR3 is TGTGCCAGCAGAGGGGAGAACACCGGGGAGCTGTTTTTT. V and J are TRBV12-3 or TRBV12-4 and TRBJ2-2, with D possibly TRBD1 on 5 matching bases. V was trimmed by 6 bases and J by 1 base, leaving 6 bases between them. The CDR3 runs to 13 residues.

This clonotype came up many times. The V gene is TRBV27, the J gene TRBJ2-1; unclear D gene. Germline CDR1 reads MNHEY; CDR2 reads SMNVEV (reference sequence). V lost 3 bases to trimming and J lost 9 bases, with 6 bases between them. There are 11 residues in the CDR3. The CDR3 nucleotides are TGTGCCAGCAGTTTTGGAAGTGAGCAGTTCTTC. The encoded protein is CASSFGSEQFF.

In its sample, this clonotype was seen many times. The chain uses TRBV7-6 and TRBJ2-1; 9 bases map to TRBD1. From germline, CDR1 is SGHVS and CDR2 FNYEAQ. The CDR3 has 16 amino acids. Trimming cost V 6 bases and J 0 bases; bases outside gene matches: 6. Here the CDR3 reads CASRDGTGSSYNEQFF. CDR3 bases: TGTGCCAGCAGGGACGGGACAGGGAGCTCCTACAATGAGCAGTTCTTC.

This clonotype was recorded many times. The rearrangement uses TRBV7-3 and TRBJ2-1; possible D gene TRBD1, 5 bases. This CDR3 spans 12 amino acids. Trimming removed 3 bases from V and 7 bases from J, with 7 bases in between. CDR1 and CDR2 from the germline V gene are SGHTA and FQGTGA. CDR3 sequence (DNA): TGTGCCAGCAGCTTCCCAGGGAATGAGCAGTTCTTC. It codes for CASSFPGNEQFF.

This clonotype was detected ten times or more. The rearrangement uses TRBV24-1 and TRBJ2-3; D is unclear. The germline CDR1 and CDR2 sequences are KGHDR and SFDVKD. The CDR3 spans 15 residues. V lost 0 bases to trimming and J lost 2 bases, with 8 bases between them. The chain's CDR3 is CATSDLGSTTDTQYF. Here the CDR3 DNA reads TGTGCCACCAGTGATTTGGGCAGCACCACAGATACGCAGTATTTT.

V is TRBV7-9 and J is TRBJ2-2, with 8 positions matching TRBD1. The CDR3 extends over 14 amino acids. Trimming removed 4 bases from V and 8 bases from J; junction bases left unmatched: 6. Germline assignment: CDR1 SEHNR and CDR2 FQNEAQ (reference sequence). The DNA for the CDR3 is TGTGCCAGCAGCTCCAGGGGGCAGGCAGGGGAGCTGTTTTTT. Translating it yields CASSSRGQAGELFF.

The table lists this clonotype with many counts. The genes are TRBV7-9 and TRBJ2-7; TRBD1 matches 7 bases. The CDR3 extends over 15 amino acids. The germline CDR1 and CDR2 sequences are SEHNR and FQNEAQ (reference sequence). V gave up 5 bases and J gave up 0 bases; unmatched junction bases: 7. CDR3 loop: CASSPGQSSSYEQYF. For the CDR3, the DNA is TGTGCCAGCAGCCCGGGACAGTCGAGCTCCTACGAGCAGTACTTC.

Many counts were recorded for this clonotype. This rearrangement joins TRBV20-1 to TRBJ2-7, with D perhaps assigned TRBD1 or TRBD2 (6 bases each). From germline, CDR1 is DFQATT and CDR2 SNEGSKA (reference sequence). With 0 bases removed from V and 2 bases from J, the gap between germline ends came to 17 bases. This CDR3 contains 16 residues. The CDR3 nucleotides read TGCAGTGCTAGAGATCATAGGGGGAGGACCCCCTACGAGCAGTACTTC. Protein: CSARDHRGRTPYEQYF.

This clonotype is labeled as medium-sized. The chain has TRBV7-9 and TRBJ2-4; no definite D call. Trimming took 1 base from V and 10 from J, leaving 11 bases between them. There are 13 residues in the CDR3. CDR1 is SEHNR, CDR2 FQNEAQ, per germline (reference sequence). As DNA, the CDR3 is TGTGCCAGCAGCTTAGTGGGTCTGGCGATTCAGTACTTC. It translates to CASSLVGLAIQYF.

This clonotype came up many times. The chain is built from TRBV29-1 and TRBJ1-2; no firm D call. V was shortened by 3 bases and J by 4 bases, with 6 bases between the two germline ends. CDR1 and CDR2 from the germline V gene are SQVTM and ANQGSEA. CDR3 length equals 11 residues. This chain's CDR3 is CSVDSGYGYTF. DNA of the CDR3: TGCAGCGTTGATTCAGGCTATGGCTACACCTTC.

This clonotype was recorded many times. The chain links TRBV20-1 to TRBJ1-1, with D unresolved. V lost 0 bases to trimming and J lost 5 bases, with 10 bases between them. Germline V gene sequence: CDR1 DFQATT, CDR2 SNEGSKA (reference sequence). The length of the CDR3 is 13 residues. This CDR3 reads CSARDLGRTEAFF. CDR3 in DNA: TGCAGTGCTAGAGATTTGGGGAGAACTGAAGCTTTCTTT.

This clonotype was seen at least ten times. The chain employs TRBV27 and TRBJ2-1, with TRBD1 matching over 7 bases. In germline, CDR1 is MNHEY, CDR2 SMNVEV (reference sequence). This CDR3 is built from 16 residues. Trimming took 5 bases from V and 3 from J; bases not matched to a gene: 10. Here the CDR3 reads CASSLTWGQRYNEQFF. In DNA, the CDR3 is TGTGCCAGCAGTCTGACCTGGGGACAGCGCTACAATGAGCAGTTCTTC.

This clonotype has ten or more counts. The gene calls are TRBV2 and TRBJ2-7; the D gene could be TRBD1 or TRBD2 (7 bases each). Looked up from germline, CDR1 is SNHLY and CDR2 is FYNNEI. With 10 bases removed from V and 7 bases from J, the gap between germline ends came to 17 bases. The CDR3 extends over 12 amino acids. CDR3 bases: TGTGCCACCCCTACTCAGGGGGGGGAGCAGTACTTC. Amino acids: CATPTQGGEQYF.

This clonotype was seen repeatedly, ten times or more. The J gene is TRBJ1-2, the V gene TRBV7-8; a weak D match, TRBD1 (6 bases). This CDR3 comprises 14 residues. The V gene lost 3 bases and the J gene lost 6 bases, with 14 bases spanning the gap. CDR1 and CDR2 from the germline V gene are SGHVS and FQNEAQ. CDR3 sequence reads: CASSFSGGGNGYTF. DNA for the CDR3: TGTGCCAGCAGCTTCTCAGGAGGGGGGAATGGCTACACCTTC.

This clonotype was seen many times. The chain employs TRBV13 and TRBJ2-5; TRBD2 agrees at 14 bases. The CDR3 loop spans 18 amino acids. Germline trimming cut 5 bases from V and 5 bases from J; bases unmatched to any gene: 13. Germline lookup yields CDR1 PRHDT and CDR2 FYEKMQ (reference sequence). CDR3 nucleotide sequence: TGTGCCAGCAGCCCCCTCGGGACTAGCGGGAGTGGTCGGGAGACCCAGTACTTC. It encodes CASSPLGTSGSGRETQYF.

The sample holds many counts of this clonotype. Given a much more abundant clone one base away, this may be a read error. The rearrangement joins TRBV20-1 to TRBJ2-1; the match to TRBD2 covers 7 bases. CDR3 length equals 14 residues. In germline, CDR1 is DFQATT, CDR2 SNEGSKA (reference sequence). V gave up 1 base and J gave up 6 bases; unmatched junction bases: 6. DNA for the CDR3: TGCAGTGCTAGAGGGGCTAGCGGTGCCAATGAGCAGTTCTTC. It is translated as CSARGASGANEQFF.

The V call is TRBV6-6, the J call TRBJ2-2; possible D gene TRBD2, 5 bases. The CDR3 runs to 13 residues. Germline V gene lookup returns CDR1 MNHNY and CDR2 SVGAGI (reference sequence). Between the trimmed V and J ends, which lost 7 bases and 3 bases, there was a span of 9 bases. CDR3 nucleotide sequence: TGTGCCAGCAAACCCGGGGACACCGGGGAGCTGTTTTTT. This encodes CASKPGDTGELFF.

This clonotype was recorded at least ten times. The chain couples TRBV27 to TRBJ2-2; D call uncertain. CDR1 is MNHEY and CDR2 is SMNVEV in the germline V gene (reference sequence). The CDR3 has 14 amino acids. V lost 3 bases to trimming and J lost 6 bases, with 11 bases between them. The CDR3 DNA sequence: TGTGCCAGCAGTTTTCTGTCCGTATCCGGGGAGCTGTTTTTT. Its translation is CASSFLSVSGELFF.

This clonotype was counted ten times or more. DNA for the CDR3: TGTGCCAGCAGTAAGGGACTTACCTACGAGCAGTACTTC. This gives the protein CASSKGLTYEQYF. The V call is TRBV2, the J call TRBJ2-7; tentative D call: TRBD2 (6 bases). The CDR3 length is 13 residues. Germline CDR1 SNHLY, CDR2 FYNNEI. The germline V and J ends were trimmed by 5 bases and 2 bases, with 10 bases remaining between them.

The V call is TRBV29-1, the J call TRBJ2-1; 12 bases are shared with TRBD2. Trimming cost V 3 bases and J 4 bases; bases outside gene matches: 1. The CDR3 totals 14 residues. Germline lookup yields CDR1 SQVTM and CDR2 ANQGSEA. Here the CDR3 reads CSVDGTSGYNEQFF. CDR3 sequence (DNA): TGCAGCGTTGATGGGACTAGCGGGTACAATGAGCAGTTCTTC.

In its sample, this clonotype was seen many times. The chain couples TRBV9 to TRBJ2-7; D is unclear. V was clipped by 4 bases and J by 3 bases, with 11 bases between them. Germline CDR1 reads SGDLS; CDR2 reads YYNGEE. This CDR3 region has 13 residues. DNA for the CDR3: TGTGCCAGCAGCCCCGGTCCAGTCTACGAGCAGTACTTC. Translation gives CASSPGPVYEQYF.

The sample holds many counts of this clonotype. The V and J genes are TRBV29-1 and TRBJ2-3, with D unclear. The CDR3 contains 15 residues. V lost 2 bases, J lost 2 bases, and 14 bases lay in between. Germline V gene sequence: CDR1 SQVTM, CDR2 ANQGSEA. The CDR3: CSVERVDTPTDTQYF. The DNA for the CDR3 is TGCAGCGTTGAAAGGGTAGATACCCCCACAGATACGCAGTATTTT.

Ten or more counts support this clonotype. The chain employs TRBV6-2 or TRBV6-3 and TRBJ2-3, with TRBD2 as a possible D gene (7 bases). The V gene lost 2 bases and the J gene lost 0 bases, with 15 bases spanning the gap. CDR1 is MNHEY and CDR2 is SVGEGT in the germline V gene. This CDR3 has 17 residues. CDR3 protein: CASSYDWGGPSTDTQYF. CDR3 sequence (DNA): TGTGCCAGCAGTTACGATTGGGGGGGGCCTAGCACAGATACGCAGTATTTT.

This clonotype was detected ten times or more. The chain employs TRBV20-1 and TRBJ2-5; 7 bases align to TRBD1. Germline V gene data show CDR1 as DFQATT and CDR2 as SNEGSKA (reference sequence). The CDR3 consists of 16 residues. With V trimmed by 6 bases and J by 1 base, 14 bases remained unmatched. The CDR3 reads CSAEGQLVQVQETQYF. CDR3 sequence (DNA): TGCAGTGCAGAGGGACAGTTAGTACAGGTCCAAGAGACCCAGTACTTC.

This clonotype came up many times. This chain uses TRBV20-1 with TRBJ2-1; 11 nucleotides align to TRBD2. J was trimmed by 5 bases and V by 6 bases; bases with no gene match: 3. The germline CDR1 and CDR2 sequences are DFQATT and SNEGSKA (reference sequence). This CDR3 has 13 amino acids. The DNA for the CDR3 is TGCAGTGCCTTACTAGCGGGGGACAATGAGCAGTTCTTC. It encodes CSALLAGDNEQFF.